Listed below are T cell receptor beta chains from one sample, sequenced in a study of T-cell memory formation after mild COVID-19. TCRdb processed the 5' RACE reads anew with MiXCR; each CDR3 protein has one entry. Of around 200,000 distinct CDR3 sequences listed, 27% are singletons. The sequenced sample was PBMCs or a T cell subset sorted from them (not recorded which). The receptors were gathered from an adult woman who had mild COVID-19 (a few samples of this study predate the infection). Cell type and time point are not known. CDR3s leave out the opening cysteine and the closing phenylalanine or tryptophan. The order of the fields is V gene, J gene, CDR3 protein.

TRBV3-1	TRBJ2-2	ASSGRNQGRKAGELF
TRBV4-3	TRBJ2-7	ASSQELGPAYEQY
TRBV5-1	TRBJ1-2	ATREQGKNGYT
TRBV15	TRBJ2-1	ATSSRFKDEQF
TRBV29-1	TRBJ2-5	SGGEDVSQY
TRBV29-1	TRBJ2-7	SVEGTSGSYEQY
TRBV29-1	TRBJ2-2	SVVRTQGTGELF
TRBV9	TRBJ2-2	ASSLLGQGTNTGELF
TRBV3-1	TRBJ1-2	ASSSRTSDRGSV
TRBV24-1	TRBJ2-3	ATSDYGLAGSFDTQY
TRBV5-1	TRBJ1-2	ASSLDSSNYGYT
TRBV5-1	TRBJ1-1	ASSLAQGGSTEAF
TRBV5-1	TRBJ1-1	ASRVEVMNTEAF
TRBV30	TRBJ1-1	AWSVRGKAF
TRBV29-1	TRBJ1-3	SVGVALENTIY
TRBV4-2	TRBJ2-3	ASSQVIAGGPDTQY
TRBV7-3	TRBJ2-1	ASSLSGAYNEQF
TRBV5-1	TRBJ2-1	ASSGLGVAGVYNEQF
TRBV7-9	TRBJ1-4	ASSTRQATNEKLF
TRBV19	TRBJ2-1	ASSTDTGTSIF
TRBV7-6	TRBJ2-3	ASSLLIAGGRPDTQY
TRBV6-6	TRBJ1-3	ASTRSGNTIY
TRBV14	TRBJ2-5	ASSQRRGVRETQY
TRBV19	TRBJ2-3	ASGGRGTDTQY
TRBV2	TRBJ2-2	ASSELRGTGELF
TRBV12-3/TRBV12-4	TRBJ1-5	ASRDTGPNQPQH
TRBV20-1	TRBJ2-7	SARGERETNYEQY
TRBV7-9	TRBJ2-5	ASSTGGPQY
TRBV3-1	TRBJ2-1	ASSPRLAGGLGEQF
TRBV28	TRBJ2-3	ASSPRPTDTQY
TRBV21-1	TRBJ2-2	ASSNLAVNTGELF
TRBV10-3	TRBJ1-6	AISKDREASPLH
TRBV24-1	TRBJ2-7	ATSSGSYEQY
TRBV25-1	TRBJ2-7	ASSPLRQGAREQY
TRBV7-2	TRBJ2-2	ASSRQGVSTGELF
TRBV12-3/TRBV12-4	TRBJ2-1	ASSSGRGQF
TRBV6-2/TRBV6-3	TRBJ2-2	ASTQRESWTGELF
TRBV6-5	TRBJ1-1	ASSYSLRGRTEAF
TRBV7-8	TRBJ2-6	ASSLEFGNGANVLT
TRBV12-3/TRBV12-4	TRBJ2-7	ASTRDRRHEQY
TRBV4-1	TRBJ2-5	ASSQIPVQAGQGETQY
TRBV9	TRBJ2-7	ASSGQGAYEQY
TRBV12-3/TRBV12-4	TRBJ1-2	IWTGKYGYT
TRBV10-3	TRBJ2-1	AISDPERAGASYNEQF
TRBV15	TRBJ1-2	ATSSQGGGYT
TRBV24-1	TRBJ2-5	ATSDRRAPWETQY
TRBV30	TRBJ2-2	AWNIGQGTGELF
TRBV5-1	TRBJ2-7	ASGLRGRGSEQY
TRBV5-1	TRBJ2-1	ASTPGYSYNEQF